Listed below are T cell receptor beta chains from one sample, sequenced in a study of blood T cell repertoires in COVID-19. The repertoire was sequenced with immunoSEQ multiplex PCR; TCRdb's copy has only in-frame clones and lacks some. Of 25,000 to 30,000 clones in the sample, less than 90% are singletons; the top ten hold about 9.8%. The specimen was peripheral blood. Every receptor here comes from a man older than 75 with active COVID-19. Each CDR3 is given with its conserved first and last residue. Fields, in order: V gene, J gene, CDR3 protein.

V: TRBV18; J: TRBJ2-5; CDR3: CASSPPSSETQYF
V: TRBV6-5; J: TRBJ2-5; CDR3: CASKKELAAEETQYF
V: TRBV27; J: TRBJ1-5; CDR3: CASSLSVGTGQRGNQPQHF
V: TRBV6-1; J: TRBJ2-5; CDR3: CASSEGRTSSQYF
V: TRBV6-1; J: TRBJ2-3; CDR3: CASSDGQLTDTQYF
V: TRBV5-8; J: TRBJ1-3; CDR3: CASGRQGGNTIYF
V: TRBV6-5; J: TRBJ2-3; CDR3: CASTSGGAGADTQYF
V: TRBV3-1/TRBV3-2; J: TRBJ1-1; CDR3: CASRDRENTEAFF
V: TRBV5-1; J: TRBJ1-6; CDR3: CASSLAGYSPLHF
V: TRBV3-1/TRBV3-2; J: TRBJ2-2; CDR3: CASSHHGARFF
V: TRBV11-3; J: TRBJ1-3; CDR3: CASRSSAGNTIYF
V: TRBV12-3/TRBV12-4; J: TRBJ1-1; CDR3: CASSLTGTEAFF